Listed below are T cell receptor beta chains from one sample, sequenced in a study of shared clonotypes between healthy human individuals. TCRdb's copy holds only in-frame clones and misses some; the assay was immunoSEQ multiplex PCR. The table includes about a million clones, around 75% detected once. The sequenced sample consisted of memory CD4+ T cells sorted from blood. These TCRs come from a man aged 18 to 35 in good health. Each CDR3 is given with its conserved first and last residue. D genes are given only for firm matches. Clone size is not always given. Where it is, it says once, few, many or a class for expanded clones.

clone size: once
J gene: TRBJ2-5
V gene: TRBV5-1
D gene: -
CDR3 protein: CASSVESGGETQYF
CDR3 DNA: TGCGCCAGCAGCGTGGAGTCTGGCGGAGAGACCCAGTACTTC

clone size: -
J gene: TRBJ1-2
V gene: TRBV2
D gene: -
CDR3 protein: CASSQGANYGYTF
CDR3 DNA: TGTGCGAGCAGCCAGGGCGCTAACTATGGCTACACCTTC

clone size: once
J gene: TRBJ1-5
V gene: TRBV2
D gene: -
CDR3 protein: CASRAGRAGQPQHF
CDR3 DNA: TGTGCCAGCAGGGCCGGCAGGGCGGGTCAGCCCCAGCATTTT

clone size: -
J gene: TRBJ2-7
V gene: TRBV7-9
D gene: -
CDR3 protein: CASSLTVRTYEQYF
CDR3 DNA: TGTGCCAGCAGCTTAACGGTCAGAACCTACGAGCAGTACTTC

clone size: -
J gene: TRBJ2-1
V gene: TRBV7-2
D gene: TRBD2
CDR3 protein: CASSGRGGAGGVREQFF
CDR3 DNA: TGTGCCAGCAGCGGAAGGGGTGGAGCGGGGGGAGTTCGAGAGCAGTTCTTC

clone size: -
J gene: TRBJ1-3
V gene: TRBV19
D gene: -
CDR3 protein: CASCLQQGSGNTIYF
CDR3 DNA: TGTGCCAGTTGCCTCCAACAGGGCTCTGGAAACACCATATATTTT

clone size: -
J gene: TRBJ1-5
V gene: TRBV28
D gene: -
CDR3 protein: CASTGADVNNQPQHF
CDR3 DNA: TGTGCCAGCACCGGGGCCGACGTGAACAATCAGCCCCAGCATTTT

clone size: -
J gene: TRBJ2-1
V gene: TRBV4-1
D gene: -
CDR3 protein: CASSQDPTGTWSYNEQFF
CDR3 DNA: TGCGCCAGCAGCCAAGATCCCACCGGCACCTGGTCCTACAATGAGCAGTTCTTC

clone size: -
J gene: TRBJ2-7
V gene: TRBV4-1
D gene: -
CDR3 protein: CASSRIAENYEQYF
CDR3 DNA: TGCGCCAGCAGCCGTATAGCGGAAAACTACGAGCAGTACTTC

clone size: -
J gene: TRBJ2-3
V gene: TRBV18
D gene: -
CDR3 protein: CASSPKSDTQYF
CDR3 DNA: TGTGCCAGCTCACCGAAGAGTGATACGCAGTATTTT